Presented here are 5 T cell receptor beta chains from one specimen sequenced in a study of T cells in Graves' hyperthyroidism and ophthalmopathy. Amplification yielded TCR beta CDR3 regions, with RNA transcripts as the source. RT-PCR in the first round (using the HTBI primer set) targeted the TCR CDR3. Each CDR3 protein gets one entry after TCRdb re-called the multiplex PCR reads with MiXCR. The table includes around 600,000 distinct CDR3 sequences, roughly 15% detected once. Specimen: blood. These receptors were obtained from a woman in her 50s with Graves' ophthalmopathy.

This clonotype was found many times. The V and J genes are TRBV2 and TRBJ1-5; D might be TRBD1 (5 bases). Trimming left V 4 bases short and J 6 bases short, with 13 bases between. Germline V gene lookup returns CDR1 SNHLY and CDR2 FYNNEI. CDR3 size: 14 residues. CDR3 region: CASSGQGGVQPQHF. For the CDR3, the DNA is TGTGCCAGCAGTGGTCAGGGAGGGGTTCAGCCCCAGCATTTT.

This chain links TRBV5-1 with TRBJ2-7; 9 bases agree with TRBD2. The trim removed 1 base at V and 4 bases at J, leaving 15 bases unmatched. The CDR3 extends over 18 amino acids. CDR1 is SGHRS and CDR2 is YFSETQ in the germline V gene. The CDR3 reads CASSLREAGGPFGYEQYF. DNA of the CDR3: TGCGCCAGCAGCTTGAGGGAAGCGGGAGGCCCCTTTGGATACGAGCAGTACTTC.

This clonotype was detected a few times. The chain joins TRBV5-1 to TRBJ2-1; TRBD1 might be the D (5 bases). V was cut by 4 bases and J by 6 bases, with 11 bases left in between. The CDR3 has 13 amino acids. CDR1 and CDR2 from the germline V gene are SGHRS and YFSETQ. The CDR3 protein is CASSPAGPNEQFF. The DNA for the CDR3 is TGCGCCAGCAGCCCGGCAGGGCCCAATGAGCAGTTCTTC.

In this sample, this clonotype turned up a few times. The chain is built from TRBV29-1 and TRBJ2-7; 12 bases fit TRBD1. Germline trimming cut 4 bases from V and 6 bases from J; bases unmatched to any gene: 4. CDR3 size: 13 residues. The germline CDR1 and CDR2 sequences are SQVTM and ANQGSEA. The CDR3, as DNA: TGCAGCGTTGGGGACAGGGGGCCGCTCGAGCAGTACTTC. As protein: CSVGDRGPLEQYF.

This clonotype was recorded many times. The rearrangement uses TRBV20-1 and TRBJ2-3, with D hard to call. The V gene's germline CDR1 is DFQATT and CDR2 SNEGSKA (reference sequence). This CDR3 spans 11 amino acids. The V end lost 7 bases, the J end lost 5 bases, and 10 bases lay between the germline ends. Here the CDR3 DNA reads TGCAGTGTGCCAAACGGAGATACGCAGTATTTT. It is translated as CSVPNGDTQYF.